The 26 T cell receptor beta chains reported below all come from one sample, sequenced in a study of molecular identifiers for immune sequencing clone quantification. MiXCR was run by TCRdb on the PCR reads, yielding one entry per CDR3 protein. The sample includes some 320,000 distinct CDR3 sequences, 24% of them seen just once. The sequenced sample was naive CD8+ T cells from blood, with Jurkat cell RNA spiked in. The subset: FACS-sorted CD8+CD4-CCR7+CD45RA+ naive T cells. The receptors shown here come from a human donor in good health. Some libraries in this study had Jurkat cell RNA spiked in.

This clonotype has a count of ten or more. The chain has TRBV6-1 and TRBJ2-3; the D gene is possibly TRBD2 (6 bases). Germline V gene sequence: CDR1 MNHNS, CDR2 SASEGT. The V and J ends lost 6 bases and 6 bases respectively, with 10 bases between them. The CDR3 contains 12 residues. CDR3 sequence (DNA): TGTGCCAGCAGCAGGGACTGGGATACGCAGTATTTT. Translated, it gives CASSRDWDTQYF.

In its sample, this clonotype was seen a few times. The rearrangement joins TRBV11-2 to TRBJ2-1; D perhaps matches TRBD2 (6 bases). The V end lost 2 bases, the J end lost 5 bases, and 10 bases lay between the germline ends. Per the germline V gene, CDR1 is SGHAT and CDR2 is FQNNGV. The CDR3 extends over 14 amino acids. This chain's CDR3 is CASSLWIADNEQFF. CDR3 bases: TGTGCCAGCAGCTTATGGATAGCGGACAATGAGCAGTTCTTC.

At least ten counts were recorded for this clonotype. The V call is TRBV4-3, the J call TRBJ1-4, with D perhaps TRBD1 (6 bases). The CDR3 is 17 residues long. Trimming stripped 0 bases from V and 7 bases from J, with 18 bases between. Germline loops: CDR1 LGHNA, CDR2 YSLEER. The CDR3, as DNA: TGCGCCAGCAGCCAAGATCTGGGGGCCGGGGTAGTTGAAAAACTGTTTTTT. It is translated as CASSQDLGAGVVEKLFF.

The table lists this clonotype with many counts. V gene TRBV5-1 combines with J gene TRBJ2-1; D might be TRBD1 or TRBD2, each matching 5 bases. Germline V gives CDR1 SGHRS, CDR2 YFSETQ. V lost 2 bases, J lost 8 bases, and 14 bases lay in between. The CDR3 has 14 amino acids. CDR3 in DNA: TGCGCCAGCAGCTTCATGGGACCCGAGGATGAGCAGTTCTTC. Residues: CASSFMGPEDEQFF.

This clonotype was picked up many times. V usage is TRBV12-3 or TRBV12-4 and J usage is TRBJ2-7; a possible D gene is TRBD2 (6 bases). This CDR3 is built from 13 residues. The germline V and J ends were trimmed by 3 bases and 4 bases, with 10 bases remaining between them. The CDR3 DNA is TGTGCCAGCAGTTTTCTGGGGGGTTACGAGCAGTACTTC. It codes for CASSFLGGYEQYF.

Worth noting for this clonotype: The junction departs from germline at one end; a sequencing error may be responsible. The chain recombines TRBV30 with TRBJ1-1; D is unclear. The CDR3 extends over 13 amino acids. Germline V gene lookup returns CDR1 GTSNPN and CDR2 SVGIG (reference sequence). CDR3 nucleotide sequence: TGTACCTGGAGTGTTTTCGGAAACACTGAAGCTTTCTTT. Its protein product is CTWSVFGNTEAFF.

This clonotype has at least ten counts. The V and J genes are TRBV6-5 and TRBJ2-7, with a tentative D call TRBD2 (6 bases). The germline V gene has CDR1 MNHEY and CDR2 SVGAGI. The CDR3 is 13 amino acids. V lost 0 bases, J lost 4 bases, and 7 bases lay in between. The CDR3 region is CASSYSEGYEQYF. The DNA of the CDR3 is TGTGCCAGCAGTTACTCGGAGGGGTACGAGCAGTACTTC.

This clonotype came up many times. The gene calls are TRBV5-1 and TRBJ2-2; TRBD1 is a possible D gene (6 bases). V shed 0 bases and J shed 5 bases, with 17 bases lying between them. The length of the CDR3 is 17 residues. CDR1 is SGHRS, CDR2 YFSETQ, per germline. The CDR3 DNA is TGCGCCAGCAGCTTGGAACAGGGAACTATATTGACCGGGGAGCTGTTTTTT. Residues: CASSLEQGTILTGELFF. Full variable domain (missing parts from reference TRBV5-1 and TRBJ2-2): KAGVTQTPRYLIKTRGQQVTLSCSPISGHRSVSWYQQTPGQGLQFLFEYFSETQRNKGNFPGRFSGRQFSNSRSEMNVSTLELGDSALYLCASSLEQGTILTGELFFGEGSRLTVL.

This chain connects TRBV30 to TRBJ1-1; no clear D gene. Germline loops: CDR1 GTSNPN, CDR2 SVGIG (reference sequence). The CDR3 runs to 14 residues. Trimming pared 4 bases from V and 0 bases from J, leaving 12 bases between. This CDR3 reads CAWNKVPLNTEAFF. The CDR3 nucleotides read TGTGCCTGGAATAAGGTCCCGTTGAACACTGAAGCTTTCTTT.

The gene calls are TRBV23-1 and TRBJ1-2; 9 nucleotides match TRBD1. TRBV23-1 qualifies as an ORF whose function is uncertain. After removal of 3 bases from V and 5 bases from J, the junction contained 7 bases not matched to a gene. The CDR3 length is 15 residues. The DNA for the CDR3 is TGCGCCAGCAGTCAGCCCGGGACAGGGTTGTATGGCTACACCTTC. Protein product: CASSQPGTGLYGYTF.

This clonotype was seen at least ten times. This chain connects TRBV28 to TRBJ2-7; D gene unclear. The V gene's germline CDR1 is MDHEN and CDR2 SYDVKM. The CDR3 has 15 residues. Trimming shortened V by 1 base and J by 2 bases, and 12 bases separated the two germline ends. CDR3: CASSLLSGPPYEQYF. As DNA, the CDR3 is TGTGCCAGCAGTTTATTGTCAGGACCACCCTACGAGCAGTACTTC.

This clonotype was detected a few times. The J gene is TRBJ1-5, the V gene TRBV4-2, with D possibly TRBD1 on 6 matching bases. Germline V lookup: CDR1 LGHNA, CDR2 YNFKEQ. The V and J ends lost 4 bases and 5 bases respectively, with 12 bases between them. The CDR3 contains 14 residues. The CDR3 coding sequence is TGTGCCAGCAGCCTAGACCGGACAGATCAGCCCCAGCATTTT. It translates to CASSLDRTDQPQHF.

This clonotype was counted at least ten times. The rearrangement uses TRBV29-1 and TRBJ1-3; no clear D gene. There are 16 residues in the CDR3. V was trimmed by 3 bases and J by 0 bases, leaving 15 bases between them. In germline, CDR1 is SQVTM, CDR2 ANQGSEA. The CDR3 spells CSVDNGQDLSGNTIYF. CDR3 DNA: TGCAGCGTTGATAATGGTCAAGATCTCTCTGGAAACACCATATATTTT. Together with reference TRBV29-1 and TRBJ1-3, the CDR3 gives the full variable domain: SAVISQKPSRDICQRGTSLTIQCQVDSQVTMMFWYRQQPGQSLTLIATANQGSEATYESGFVIDKFPISRPNLTFSTLTVSNMSPEDSSIYLCSVDNGQDLSGNTIYFGEGSWLTVV.

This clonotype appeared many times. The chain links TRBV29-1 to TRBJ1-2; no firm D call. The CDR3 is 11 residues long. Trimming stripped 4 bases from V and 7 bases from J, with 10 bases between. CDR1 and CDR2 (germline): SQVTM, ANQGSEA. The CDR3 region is CSVAASLGYTF. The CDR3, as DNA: TGCAGCGTTGCAGCCTCTCTTGGCTACACCTTC.

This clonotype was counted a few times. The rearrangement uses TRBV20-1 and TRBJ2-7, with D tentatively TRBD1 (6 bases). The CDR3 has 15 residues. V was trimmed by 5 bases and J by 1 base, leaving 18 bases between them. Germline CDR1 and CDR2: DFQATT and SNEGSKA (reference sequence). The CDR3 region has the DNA TGCAGTGCTCGGTCACCGGGACATACTTCCTACGAGCAGTACTTC. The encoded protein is CSARSPGHTSYEQYF.

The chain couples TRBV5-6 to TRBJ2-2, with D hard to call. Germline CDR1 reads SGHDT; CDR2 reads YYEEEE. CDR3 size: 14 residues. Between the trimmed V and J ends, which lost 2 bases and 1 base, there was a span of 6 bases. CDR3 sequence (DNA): TGTGCCAGCAGCTTTGCAGTGAACACCGGGGAGCTGTTTTTT. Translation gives CASSFAVNTGELFF.

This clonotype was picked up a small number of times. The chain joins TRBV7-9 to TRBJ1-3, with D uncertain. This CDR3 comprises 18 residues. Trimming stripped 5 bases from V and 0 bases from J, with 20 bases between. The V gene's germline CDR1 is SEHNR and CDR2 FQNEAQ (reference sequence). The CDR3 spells CASSGILLLPISGNTIYF. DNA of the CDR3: TGTGCCAGCAGCGGGATTCTTTTGTTACCTATCTCTGGAAACACCATATATTTT.

DNA for the CDR3: TGTGCCCGTGGTCCCCGTGTTCGGGAGTGGACAGATACGCAGTATTTT. It encodes CARGPRVREWTDTQYF. The rearrangement uses TRBV19 and TRBJ2-3, with a weak D call TRBD2 (6 bases). V was trimmed by 11 bases and J by 3 bases, leaving 24 bases between them. Per the germline V gene, CDR1 is LNHDA and CDR2 is SQIVND (reference sequence). This CDR3 has 16 amino acids. Supplemented by reference TRBV19 and TRBJ2-3, the full variable domain reads DGGITQSPKYLFRKEGQNVTLSCEQNLNHDAMYWYRQDPGQGLRLIYYSQIVNDFQKGDIAEGYSVSREKKESFPLTVTSAQKNPTAFYLCARGPRVREWTDTQYFGPGTRLTVL.

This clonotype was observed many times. The CDR3 bases are TGCAGCGTTGAGCGCGCAGGGGGCGGATACGAGCAGTACTTC. This codes for CSVERAGGGYEQYF. V gene TRBV29-1 combines with J gene TRBJ2-7, with 8 bases aligning to TRBD1. Losses at the gene ends were 3 bases for V and 4 bases for J; bases not matched to a gene: 8. The length of the CDR3 is 14 residues. Germline CDR1 SQVTM, CDR2 ANQGSEA.

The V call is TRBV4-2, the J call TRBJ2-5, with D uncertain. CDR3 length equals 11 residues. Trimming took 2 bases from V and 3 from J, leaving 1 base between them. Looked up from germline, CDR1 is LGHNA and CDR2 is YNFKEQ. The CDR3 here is CASSQKETQYF. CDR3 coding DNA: TGTGCCAGCAGCCAAAAAGAGACCCAGTACTTC.

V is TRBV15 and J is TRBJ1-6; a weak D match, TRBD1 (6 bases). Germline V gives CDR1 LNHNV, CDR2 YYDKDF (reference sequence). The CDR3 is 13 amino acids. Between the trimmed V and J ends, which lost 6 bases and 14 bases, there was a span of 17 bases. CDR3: CATRNIAGTTLHF. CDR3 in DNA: TGTGCCACCAGAAATATCGCCGGGACAACCCTCCACTTT.

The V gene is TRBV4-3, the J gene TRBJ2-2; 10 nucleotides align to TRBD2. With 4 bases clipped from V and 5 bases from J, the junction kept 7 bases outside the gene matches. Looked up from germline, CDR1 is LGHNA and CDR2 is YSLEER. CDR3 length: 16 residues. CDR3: CASSPSGGALTGELFF. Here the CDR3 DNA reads TGCGCCAGCAGCCCGAGCGGGGGGGCCCTGACCGGGGAGCTGTTTTTT.

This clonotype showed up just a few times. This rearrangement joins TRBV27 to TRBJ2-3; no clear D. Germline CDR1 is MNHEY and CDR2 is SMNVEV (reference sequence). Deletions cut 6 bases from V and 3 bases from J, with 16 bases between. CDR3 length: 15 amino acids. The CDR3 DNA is TGTGCCAGCAGCCCCTCAGGCCTTGGGACAGATACGCAGTATTTT. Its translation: CASSPSGLGTDTQYF.

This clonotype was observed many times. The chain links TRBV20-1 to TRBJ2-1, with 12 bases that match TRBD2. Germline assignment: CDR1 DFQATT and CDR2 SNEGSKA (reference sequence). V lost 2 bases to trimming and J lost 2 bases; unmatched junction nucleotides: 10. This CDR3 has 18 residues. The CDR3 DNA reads TGCAGTGCTAGAAGGGCTAGCGGGAGGGCCGAACCCTACAATGAGCAGTTCTTC. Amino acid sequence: CSARRASGRAEPYNEQFF.

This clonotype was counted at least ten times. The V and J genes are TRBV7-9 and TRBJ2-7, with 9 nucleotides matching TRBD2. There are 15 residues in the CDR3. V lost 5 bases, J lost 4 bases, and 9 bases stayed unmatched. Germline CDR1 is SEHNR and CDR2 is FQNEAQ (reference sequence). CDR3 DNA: TGTGCCAGCAGCCCGTTAGCTAGCGGGAAGTACGAGCAGTACTTC. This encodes CASSPLASGKYEQYF.

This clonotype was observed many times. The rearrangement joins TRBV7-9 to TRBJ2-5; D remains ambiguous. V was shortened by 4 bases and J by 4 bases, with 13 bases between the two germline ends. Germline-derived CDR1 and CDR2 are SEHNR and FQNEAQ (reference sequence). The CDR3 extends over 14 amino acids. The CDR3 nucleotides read TGTGCCAGCAGCTCCCGGGCAGGTTCAGAGACCCAGTACTTC. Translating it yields CASSSRAGSETQYF.